The entry that follows covers one T cell receptor beta chain sequence. Its antigen remains unidentified. No base qualities exist here, and no much larger clone lies one base off it. The data are from a study of blood T cell repertoires in COVID-19 (dated by TCRdb to the early 2020s). For the study in its entirety: Samples covering the acute and convalescent phases of COVID-19 were provided by collaborators in the United States, Italy and Spain. Where available, HLA class I and class II types were taken from metadata supplied by the sample provider and were not determined by assay-based typing. A de-identified subject ID, COVID-19 status, age in years and sex were almost always included in the sample metadata. Samples were obtained from the ongoing ImmuneRACE study (first 160 participants) and from over 1,000 subjects provided by 6 global collaborators. A freely available public database, intended as a resource for researchers studying the immune response to SARS-CoV-2, is where the repertoires were released. Subjects who had been exposed to COVID-19, were actively infected with it, or had recovered from it provided the deeply sampled blood TCRbeta repertoires that made up the dataset. The prospective study material was composed of cDNA or gDNA derived from T cells, B-cell-depleted T cells, or PBMCs.

What the study reported, not specific to this receptor: The amount of clinical and demographic metadata varied by source and participant and was provided uncurated.

TCRbeta CDR3 regions were amplified from genomic DNA using the immunoSEQ Assay, a bias-controlled multiplex PCR. Per the authors' processing: Within the assay, amplification of reference gene primers was used to estimate how many nucleated cells each sample contained. To quantify the absolute abundance of each unique TCRbeta CDR3 rearrangement, sequence reads were collapsed and filtered. For each sample, productive Simpson clonality was calculated as the square root of Simpson's diversity index over productive rearrangements. The table was pulled from immuneACCESS by TCRdb, which kept in-frame rearrangements only. Such tables lose some clones; where checked, under half of the loss comes from unresolved V genes, and the rest has no known cause. From that table come the V and J calls and clone size; the DNA was used to work out D and trimming. The sample contains about 100,000 clones, roughly 82% of them found a single time. The ten most abundant clones make up roughly 29% of the sample.

Each collaborating institution followed its own protocols to collect whole blood in K2EDTA tubes. For TCRbeta analysis, collaborators shipped samples as frozen whole blood, isolated PBMCs, or DNA extracted from either of those sample types. Sequenced input: peripheral blood. The receptor was isolated from a man aged 55-75 years with acute or convalescent COVID-19.

This receptor has the CDR3 CASSLSRASFEKLFF. The DNA sequence reads TGTGCCAGCAGCCTTTCGAGGGCGTCGTTCGAAAAACTGTTTTTT. The chain uses TRBV5-4 and TRBJ1-4; the D gene assignment is ambiguous. From its cysteine to its phenylalanine, the CDR3 spans 15 amino acids. Of the read, only the CDR3 DNA is kept; its 45 bases are in frame from base 1. Between the V and J ends, shortened by 4 bases and 8 bases respectively, the junction contains 18 bases. Sequences SGHNT (CDR1) and YYREEE (CDR2) are obtained from the germline V gene (reference sequence). When the CDR3 is completed using the reference TRBV5-4 and TRBJ1-4 genes on either side, the full variable domain is ETGVTQSPTHLIKTRGQQVTLRCSSQSGHNTVSWYQQALGQGPQFIFQYYREEENGRGNFPPRFSGLQFPNYSSELNVNALELDDSALYLCASSLSRASFEKLFFGSGTQLSVL.